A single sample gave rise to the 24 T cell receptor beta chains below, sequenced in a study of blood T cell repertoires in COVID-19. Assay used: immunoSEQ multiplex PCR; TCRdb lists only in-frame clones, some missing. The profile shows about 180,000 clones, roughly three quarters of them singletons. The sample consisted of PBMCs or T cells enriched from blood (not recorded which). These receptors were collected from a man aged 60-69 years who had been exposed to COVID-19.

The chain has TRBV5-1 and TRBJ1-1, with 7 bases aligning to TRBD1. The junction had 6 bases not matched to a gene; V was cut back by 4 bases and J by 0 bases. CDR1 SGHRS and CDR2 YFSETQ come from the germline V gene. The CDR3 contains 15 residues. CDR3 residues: CASSKQGPLNTEAFF. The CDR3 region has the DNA TGCGCCAGCAGCAAACAGGGGCCCCTGAACACTGAAGCTTTCTTT.

CDR3 sequence: CASSLFDDRQAFF. The CDR3 region has the DNA TGTGCCAGCAGTTTGTTTGATGACAGGCAGGCTTTCTTT. The chain combines TRBV28 with TRBJ1-1; D is perhaps TRBD1 (6 bases). CDR1 and CDR2 (germline): MDHEN, SYDVKM. Trimming removed 3 bases at V and 11 bases at J, with 16 bases between. The CDR3 covers 13 residues.

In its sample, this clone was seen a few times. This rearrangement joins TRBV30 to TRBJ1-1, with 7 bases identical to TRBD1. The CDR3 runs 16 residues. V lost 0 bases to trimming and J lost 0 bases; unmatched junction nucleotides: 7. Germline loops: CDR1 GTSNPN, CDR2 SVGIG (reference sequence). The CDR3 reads CAWSVRTGLLNTEAFF. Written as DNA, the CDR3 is TGTGCCTGGAGTGTACGGACAGGCCTTCTGAACACTGAAGCTTTCTTT.

The CDR3 spells CASNRLAGGLYEQYF. Written as DNA, the CDR3 is TGTGCCAGCAATCGACTAGCGGGAGGGCTATATGAGCAGTACTTC. V is TRBV6-5 and J is TRBJ2-7; 14 bases line up with TRBD2. The length of the CDR3 is 15 residues. Per germline, CDR1 MNHEY and CDR2 SVGAGI. J gave up 7 bases and V 7 bases, and 9 bases lay outside the gene matches.

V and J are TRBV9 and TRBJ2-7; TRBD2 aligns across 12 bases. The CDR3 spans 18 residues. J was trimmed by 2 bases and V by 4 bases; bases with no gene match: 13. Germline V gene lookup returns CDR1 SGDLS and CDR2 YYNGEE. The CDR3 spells CASSPDHPLAGGPYEQYF. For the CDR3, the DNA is TGTGCCAGCAGCCCAGATCATCCCCTAGCGGGAGGGCCCTACGAGCAGTACTTC.

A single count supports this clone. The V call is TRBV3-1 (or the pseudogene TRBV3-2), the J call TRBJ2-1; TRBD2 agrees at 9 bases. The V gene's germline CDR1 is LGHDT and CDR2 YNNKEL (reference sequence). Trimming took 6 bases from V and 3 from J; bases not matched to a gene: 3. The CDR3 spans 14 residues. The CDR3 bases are TGTGCCAGCAGTGGGACTAGCTTCTACAATGAGCAGTTCTTC. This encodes CASSGTSFYNEQFF.

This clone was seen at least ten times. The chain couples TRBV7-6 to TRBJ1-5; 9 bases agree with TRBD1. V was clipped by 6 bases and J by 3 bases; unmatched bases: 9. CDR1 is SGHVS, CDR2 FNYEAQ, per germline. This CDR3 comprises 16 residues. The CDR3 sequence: CASSAEQGALNQPQHF. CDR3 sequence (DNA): TGTGCCAGCAGTGCCGAACAGGGGGCTCTCAATCAGCCCCAGCATTTT.

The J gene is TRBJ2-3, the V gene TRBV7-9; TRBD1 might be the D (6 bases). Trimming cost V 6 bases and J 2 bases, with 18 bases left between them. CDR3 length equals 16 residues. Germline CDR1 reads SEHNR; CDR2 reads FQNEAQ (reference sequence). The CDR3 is CASRPKGTGNTDTQYF. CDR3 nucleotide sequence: TGTGCCAGCAGACCGAAGGGAACAGGGAACACAGATACGCAGTATTTT.

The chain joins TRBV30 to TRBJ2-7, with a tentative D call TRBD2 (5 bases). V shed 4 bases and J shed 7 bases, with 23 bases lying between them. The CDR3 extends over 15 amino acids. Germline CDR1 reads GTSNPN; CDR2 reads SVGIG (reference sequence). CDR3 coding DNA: TGTGCCTGGAACTCCCACAGCGGAGCAAATCGGGAGCAGTACTTC. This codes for CAWNSHSGANREQYF.

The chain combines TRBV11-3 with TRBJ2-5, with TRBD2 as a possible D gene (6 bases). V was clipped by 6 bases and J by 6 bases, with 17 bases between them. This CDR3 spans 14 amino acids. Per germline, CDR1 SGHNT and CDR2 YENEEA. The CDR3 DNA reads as TGTGCCAGCAGTTCCAGGGAGGCCTTAAAGACCCAGTACTTC. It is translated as CASSSREALKTQYF.

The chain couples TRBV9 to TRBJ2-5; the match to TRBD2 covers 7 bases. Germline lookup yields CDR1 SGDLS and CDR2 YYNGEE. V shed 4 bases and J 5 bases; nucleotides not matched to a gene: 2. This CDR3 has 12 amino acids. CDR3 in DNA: TGTGCCAGCAGCCGTAGCGGGGAGACCCAGTACTTC. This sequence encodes CASSRSGETQYF.

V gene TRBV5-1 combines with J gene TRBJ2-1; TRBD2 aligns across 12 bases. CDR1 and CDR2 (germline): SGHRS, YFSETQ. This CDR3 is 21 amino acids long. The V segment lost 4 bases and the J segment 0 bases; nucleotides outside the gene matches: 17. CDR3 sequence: CASSAFLLASGRANSYNEQFF. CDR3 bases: TGCGCCAGCAGCGCGTTTTTATTGGCTAGCGGGAGGGCCAACTCCTACAATGAGCAGTTCTTC.

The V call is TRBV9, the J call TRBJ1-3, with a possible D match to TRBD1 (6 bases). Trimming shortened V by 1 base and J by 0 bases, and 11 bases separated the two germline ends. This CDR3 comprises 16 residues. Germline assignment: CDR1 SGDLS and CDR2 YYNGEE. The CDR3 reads CASSVSGQLSGNTIYF. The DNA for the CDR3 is TGTGCCAGCAGCGTATCCGGACAGCTCTCTGGAAACACCATATATTTT.

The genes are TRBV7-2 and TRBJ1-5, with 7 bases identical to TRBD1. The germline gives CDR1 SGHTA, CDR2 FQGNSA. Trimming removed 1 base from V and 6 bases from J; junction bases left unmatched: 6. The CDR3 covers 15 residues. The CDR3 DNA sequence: TGTGCCAGCAGCTTAGGTTCAGGGGGTATTCAGCCCCAGCATTTT. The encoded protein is CASSLGSGGIQPQHF.

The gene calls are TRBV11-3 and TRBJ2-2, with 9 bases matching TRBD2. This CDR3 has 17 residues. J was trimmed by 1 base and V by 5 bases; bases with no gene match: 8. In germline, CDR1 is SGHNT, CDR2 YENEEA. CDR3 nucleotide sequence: TGTGCCAGCAGCCACCAAGTGACTAGCGGGAACACCGGGGAGCTGTTTTTT. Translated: CASSHQVTSGNTGELFF.

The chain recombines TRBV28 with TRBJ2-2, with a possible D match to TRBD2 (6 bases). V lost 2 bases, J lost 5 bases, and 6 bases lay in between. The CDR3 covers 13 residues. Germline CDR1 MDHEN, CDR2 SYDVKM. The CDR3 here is CASSLGGTGELFF. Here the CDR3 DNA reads TGTGCCAGCAGTTTAGGGGGGACCGGGGAGCTGTTTTTT.

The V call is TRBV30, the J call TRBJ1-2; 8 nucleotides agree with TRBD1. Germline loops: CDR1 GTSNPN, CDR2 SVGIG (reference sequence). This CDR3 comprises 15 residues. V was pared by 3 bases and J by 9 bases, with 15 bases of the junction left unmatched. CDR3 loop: CAWREGTGNKWSYTF. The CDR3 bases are TGTGCCTGGAGAGAGGGGACAGGAAATAAGTGGAGCTACACCTTC.

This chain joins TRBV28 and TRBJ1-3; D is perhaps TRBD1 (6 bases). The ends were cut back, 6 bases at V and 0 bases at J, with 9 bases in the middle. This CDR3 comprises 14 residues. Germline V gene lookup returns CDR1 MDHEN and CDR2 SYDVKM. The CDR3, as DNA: TGTGCCAGCAGGACAGGCTTCTCTGGAAACACCATATATTTT. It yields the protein CASRTGFSGNTIYF.

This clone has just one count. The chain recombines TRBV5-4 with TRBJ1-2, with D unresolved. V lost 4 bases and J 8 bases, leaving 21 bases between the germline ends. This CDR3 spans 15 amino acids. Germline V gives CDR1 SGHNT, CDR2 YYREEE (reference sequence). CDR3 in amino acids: CASSPDLEEGRGYTF. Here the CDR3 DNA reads TGTGCCAGCAGCCCGGATTTGGAGGAAGGTCGGGGCTACACCTTC.

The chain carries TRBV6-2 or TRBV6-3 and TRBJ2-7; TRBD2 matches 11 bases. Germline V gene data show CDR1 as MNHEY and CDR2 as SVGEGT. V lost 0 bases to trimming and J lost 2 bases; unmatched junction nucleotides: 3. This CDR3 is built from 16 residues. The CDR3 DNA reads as TGTGCCAGCAGTTACTCTACTAGCGGGAGTCCCTACGAGCAGTACTTC. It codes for CASSYSTSGSPYEQYF.

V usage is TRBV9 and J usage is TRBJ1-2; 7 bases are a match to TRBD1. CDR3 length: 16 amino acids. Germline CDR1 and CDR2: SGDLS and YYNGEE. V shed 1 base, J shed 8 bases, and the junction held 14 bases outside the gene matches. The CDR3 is CASSVFDRPGQLGYTF. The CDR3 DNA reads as TGTGCCAGCAGCGTATTTGACCGCCCGGGACAGCTAGGCTACACCTTC.

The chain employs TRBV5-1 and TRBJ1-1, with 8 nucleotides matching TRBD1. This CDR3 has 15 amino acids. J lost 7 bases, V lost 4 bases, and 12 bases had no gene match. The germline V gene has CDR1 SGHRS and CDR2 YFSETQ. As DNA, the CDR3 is TGCGCCAGCAGCCCCGGACCGGACAGGGAGCATGAAGCTTTCTTT. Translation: CASSPGPDREHEAFF.

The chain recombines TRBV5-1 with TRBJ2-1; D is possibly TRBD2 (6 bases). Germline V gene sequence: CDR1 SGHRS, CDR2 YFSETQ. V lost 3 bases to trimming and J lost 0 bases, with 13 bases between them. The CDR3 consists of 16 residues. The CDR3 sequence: CASSYGTRSSYNEQFF. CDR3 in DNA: TGCGCCAGCAGCTACGGGACTCGGAGCTCCTACAATGAGCAGTTCTTC.

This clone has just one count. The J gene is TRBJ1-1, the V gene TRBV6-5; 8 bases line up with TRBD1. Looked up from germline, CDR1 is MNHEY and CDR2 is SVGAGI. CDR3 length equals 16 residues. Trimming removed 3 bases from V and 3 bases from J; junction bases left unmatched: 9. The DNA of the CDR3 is TGTGCCAGCAGTTATTCTCAGGGGGCGGGTGACACTGAAGCTTTCTTT. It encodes CASSYSQGAGDTEAFF.